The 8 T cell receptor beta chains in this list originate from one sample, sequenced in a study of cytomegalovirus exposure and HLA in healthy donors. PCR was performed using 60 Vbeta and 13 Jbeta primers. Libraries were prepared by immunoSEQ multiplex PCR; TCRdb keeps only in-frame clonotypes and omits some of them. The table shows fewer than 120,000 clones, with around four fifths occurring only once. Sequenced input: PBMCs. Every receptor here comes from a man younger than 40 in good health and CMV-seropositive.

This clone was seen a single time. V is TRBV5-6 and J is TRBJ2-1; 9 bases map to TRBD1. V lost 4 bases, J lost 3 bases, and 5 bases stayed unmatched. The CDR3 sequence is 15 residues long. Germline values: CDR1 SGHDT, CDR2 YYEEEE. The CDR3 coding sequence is TGTGCCAGCAGCCGGGAGACAGGGGGCTACAATGAGCAGTTCTTC. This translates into CASSRETGGYNEQFF.

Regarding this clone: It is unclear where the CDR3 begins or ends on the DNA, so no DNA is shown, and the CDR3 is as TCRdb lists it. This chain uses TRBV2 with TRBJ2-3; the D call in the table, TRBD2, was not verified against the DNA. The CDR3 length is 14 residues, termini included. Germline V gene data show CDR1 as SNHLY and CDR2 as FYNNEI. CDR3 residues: CASSSSTSGGTQYF.

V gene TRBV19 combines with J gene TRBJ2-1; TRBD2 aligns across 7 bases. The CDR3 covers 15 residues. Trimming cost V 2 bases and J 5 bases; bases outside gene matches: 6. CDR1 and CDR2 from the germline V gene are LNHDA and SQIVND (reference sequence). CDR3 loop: CASSINQRGDNEQFF. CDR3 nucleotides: TGTGCCAGTAGTATAAACCAGCGGGGAGACAATGAGCAGTTCTTC. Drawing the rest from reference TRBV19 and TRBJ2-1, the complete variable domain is DGGITQSPKYLFRKEGQNVTLSCEQNLNHDAMYWYRQDPGQGLRLIYYSQIVNDFQKGDIAEGYSVSREKKESFPLTVTSAQKNPTAFYLCASSINQRGDNEQFFGPGTRLTVL.

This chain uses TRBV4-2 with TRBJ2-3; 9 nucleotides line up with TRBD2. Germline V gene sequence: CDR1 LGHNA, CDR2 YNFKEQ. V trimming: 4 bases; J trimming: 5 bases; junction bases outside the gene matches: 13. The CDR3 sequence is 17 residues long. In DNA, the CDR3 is TGTGCCAGCAGCCCACTGGGGTCTAGCGGGGAGGGAGATACGCAGTATTTT. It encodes CASSPLGSSGEGDTQYF.

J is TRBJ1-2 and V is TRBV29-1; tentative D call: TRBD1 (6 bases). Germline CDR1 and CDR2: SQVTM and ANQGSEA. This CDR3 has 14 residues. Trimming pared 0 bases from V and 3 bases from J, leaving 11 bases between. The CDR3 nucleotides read TGCAGCGTTGAAGAGGGGGGGCCCTACTATGGCTACACCTTC. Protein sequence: CSVEEGGPYYGYTF.

CDR3 coding DNA: TGTGCCACCAGCAGAGATACCGTAGAGGAGACCCAGTACTTC. As protein: CATSRDTVEETQYF. The chain couples TRBV15 to TRBJ2-5; D not resolved. Germline assignment: CDR1 LNHNV and CDR2 YYDKDF (reference sequence). This CDR3 has 14 amino acids. Trimming stripped 0 bases from V and 5 bases from J, with 10 bases between.

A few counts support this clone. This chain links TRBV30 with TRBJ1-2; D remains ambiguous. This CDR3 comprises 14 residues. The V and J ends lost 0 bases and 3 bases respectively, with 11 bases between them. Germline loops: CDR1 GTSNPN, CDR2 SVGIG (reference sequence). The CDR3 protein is CAWSVGGEDYGYTF. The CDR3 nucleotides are TGTGCCTGGAGTGTTGGCGGTGAGGACTATGGCTACACCTTC.

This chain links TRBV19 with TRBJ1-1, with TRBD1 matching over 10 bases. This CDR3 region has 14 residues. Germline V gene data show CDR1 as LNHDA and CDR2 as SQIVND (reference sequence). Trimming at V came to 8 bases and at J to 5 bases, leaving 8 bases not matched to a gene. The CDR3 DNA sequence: TGTGCCAGTCTGACCGGGACAGGGGCGACTGAAGCTTTCTTT. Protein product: CASLTGTGATEAFF.